A selection of T cell receptor beta chains follows, all from one sample in a study of human T cells and chemical hapten exposure. TCRdb itself ran the RACE reads through MiXCR, one entry per CDR3 protein. This sample yields 100,000 to 150,000 distinct CDR3 sequences, of which about 8.2% are seen a single time; 1.5% to 2% belongs to the top ten. Input material: whole blood. The receptors were sampled from a male donor in good health. Some clones in this sample may be carry-over from other donors' samples. Each CDR3 is given with its conserved first and last residue.

>14|TRBV2|TRBJ2-3
CASTGTTITDTQYF
>18|TRBV4-3|TRBJ2-2
CASSQGAGSRANTGELFF
>12|TRBV2|TRBJ2-4
CASRGPGNIQYF
>14|TRBV10-3|TRBJ2-2
CAISDPAGVGELFF
>15|TRBV5-1|TRBJ2-5
CASSLYGGNQETQYF
>16|TRBV29-1|TRBJ1-2
CSVEERGGQGVYGYTF
>15|TRBV28|TRBJ1-1
CASSGTGRRDTEAFF
>15|TRBV20-1|TRBJ1-2
CSAIRPGQGGYGYTF
>16|TRBV6-5|TRBJ1-1
CASSYRGRGSTTEAFF
>16|TRBV5-1|TRBJ2-6
CASSPDQGSGANVLTF
>16|TRBV29-1|TRBJ2-1
CSVEDPQGDSYNEQFF
>16|TRBV6-4|TRBJ2-3
CASSLAGGTPTDTQYF
>16|TRBV13|TRBJ2-5
CASSLIGAGGQETQYF
>15|TRBV6-5|TRBJ2-3
CASSLPGGPADTQYF
>13|TRBV29-1|TRBJ2-5
CSVGGRSGETQYF
>18|TRBV10-3|TRBJ2-1
CAISGTGGGALSDNEQFF
>14|TRBV29-1|TRBJ2-4
CSVVAGGDRAIQYF
>13|TRBV12-3/TRBV12-4|TRBJ1-5
CASRGTGNQPQHF
>12|TRBV19|TRBJ2-7
CASSTIGGEQYF
>12|TRBV5-5|TRBJ1-1
CASSYGLTEAFF
>16|TRBV11-1|TRBJ2-7
CASSSEAVAGSYEQYF
>14|TRBV29-1|TRBJ1-3
CSVSGRGSGNTIYF
>16|TRBV29-1|TRBJ2-1
CSVGGGMIGSYNEQFF
>11|TRBV29-1|TRBJ2-1
CSANTWDEQFF
>17|TRBV6-2/TRBV6-3|TRBJ2-7
CASSYSGTGSRTYEQYF
>16|TRBV7-9|TRBJ2-1
CASSLTQRGASHEQFF
>16|TRBV24-1|TRBJ2-2
CATSESGTANTGELFF
>13|TRBV10-3|TRBJ2-2
CAIEQGNTGELFF
>14|TRBV7-9|TRBJ2-7
CASSLPGQGYEQYF
>14|TRBV5-4|TRBJ2-7
CASSLDRGWYEQYF
>15|TRBV10-2|TRBJ2-3
CASVWGTKSTDTQYF
>16|TRBV6-1|TRBJ2-1
CASSEAKGGSYNEQFF
>16|TRBV11-1|TRBJ2-1
CASSLRGTDPNNEQFF
>16|TRBV12-3/TRBV12-4|TRBJ2-5
CASSFKRGGPRETQYF
>16|TRBV18|TRBJ1-1
CASSPSAGQVNTEAFF
>19|TRBV6-1|TRBJ2-2
CASSQYAVGLAANTGELFF
>16|TRBV19|TRBJ2-1
CASSIGGTSGSYEQFF
>14|TRBV7-2|TRBJ1-1
CASSGGAFITEAFF
>11|TRBV29-1|TRBJ2-7
CSVEGIDEQYF
>14|TRBV6-2/TRBV6-3|TRBJ2-1
CASSYSRGDNEQFF
>13|TRBV12-3/TRBV12-4|TRBJ1-2
CASRGTGVYGYTF
>16|TRBV5-6|TRBJ2-1
CASSGPGASSYNEQFF
>17|TRBV12-3/TRBV12-4|TRBJ1-5
CASSLSRGQSRNQPQHF
>15|TRBV9|TRBJ1-3
CASSVERGSGNTIYF
>13|TRBV10-2|TRBJ1-4
CASTPRNNEKLFF
>14|TRBV12-3/TRBV12-4|TRBJ1-5
CASRQDREGQPQHF
>15|TRBV3-1|TRBJ1-2
CASSQDVGTFYGYTF
>12|TRBV12-3/TRBV12-4|TRBJ1-1
CASSLGQRGAFF
>16|TRBV4-2|TRBJ2-3
CASSPGTAPYTDTQYF
>15|TRBV9|TRBJ1-1
CASSVSQGALAEAFF
>15|TRBV7-6|TRBJ2-7
CASSLTGLAPYEQYF
>12|TRBV6-6|TRBJ2-7
CASGLAAYEQYF
>15|TRBV20-1|TRBJ2-5
CSAGIAGGLVRTQYF
>14|TRBV25-1|TRBJ2-2
CATDRDSNTGELFF
>16|TRBV6-5|TRBJ1-2
CASSYDTGQLDYGYTF
>16|TRBV11-1|TRBJ2-5
CASSQRNTGLGETQYF
>15|TRBV5-4|TRBJ2-1
CASSSSGNSYNEQFF